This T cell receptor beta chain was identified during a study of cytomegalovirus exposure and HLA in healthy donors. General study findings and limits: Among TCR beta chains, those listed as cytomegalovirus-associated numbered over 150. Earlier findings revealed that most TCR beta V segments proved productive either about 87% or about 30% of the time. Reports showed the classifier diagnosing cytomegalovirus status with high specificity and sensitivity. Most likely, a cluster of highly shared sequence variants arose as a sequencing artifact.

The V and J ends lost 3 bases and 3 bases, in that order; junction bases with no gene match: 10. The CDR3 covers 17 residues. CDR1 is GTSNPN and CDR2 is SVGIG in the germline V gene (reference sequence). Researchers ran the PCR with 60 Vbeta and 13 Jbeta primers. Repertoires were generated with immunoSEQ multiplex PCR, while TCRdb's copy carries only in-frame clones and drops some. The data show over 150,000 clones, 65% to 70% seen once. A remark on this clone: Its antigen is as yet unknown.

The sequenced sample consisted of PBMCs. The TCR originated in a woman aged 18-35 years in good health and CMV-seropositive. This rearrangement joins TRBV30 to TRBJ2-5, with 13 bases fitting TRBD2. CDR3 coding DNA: TGTGCCTGGAGCCCGGGACTAGCGGGGACGGCCGAAGAGACCCAGTACTTC. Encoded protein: CAWSPGLAGTAEETQYF.